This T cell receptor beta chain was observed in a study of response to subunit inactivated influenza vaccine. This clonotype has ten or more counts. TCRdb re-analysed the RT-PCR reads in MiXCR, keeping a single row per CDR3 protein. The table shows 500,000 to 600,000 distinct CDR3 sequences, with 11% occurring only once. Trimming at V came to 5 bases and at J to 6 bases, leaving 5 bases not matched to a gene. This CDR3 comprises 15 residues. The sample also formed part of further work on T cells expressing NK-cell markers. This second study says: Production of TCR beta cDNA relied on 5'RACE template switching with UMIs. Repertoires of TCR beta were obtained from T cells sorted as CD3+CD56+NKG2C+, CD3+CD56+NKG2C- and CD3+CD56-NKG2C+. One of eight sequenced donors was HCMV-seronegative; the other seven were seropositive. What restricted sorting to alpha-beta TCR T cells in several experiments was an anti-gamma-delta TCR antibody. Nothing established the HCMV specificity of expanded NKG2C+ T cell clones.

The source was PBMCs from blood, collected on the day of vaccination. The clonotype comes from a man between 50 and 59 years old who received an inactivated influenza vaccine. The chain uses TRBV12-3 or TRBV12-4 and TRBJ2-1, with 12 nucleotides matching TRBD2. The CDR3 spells CASSPGLAGSNEQFF. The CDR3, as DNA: TGTGCCAGCAGTCCGGGACTAGCGGGCTCCAATGAGCAGTTCTTC.